This T cell receptor beta chain was obtained from a study of shared T cell receptors in the human thymus. Generated by immunoSEQ multiplex PCR, the TCRdb table keeps only in-frame clones and is missing some. The sample yields a few hundred thousand clones, around 95% seen once. The CDR3 contains 15 residues. Germline V lookup: CDR1 SGHTA, CDR2 FQGTGA. V was clipped by 5 bases and J by 8 bases; unmatched bases: 5. Sequenced sample: thymocytes. The chain is built from TRBV7-3 and TRBJ2-1; 14 positions agree with TRBD2. The source of this sequence is a human donor. The CDR3 bases are TGTGCCAGCAGCCCCGGGACTAGCGGGAGTGATGAGCAGTTCTTC. This translates into CASSPGTSGSDEQFF.